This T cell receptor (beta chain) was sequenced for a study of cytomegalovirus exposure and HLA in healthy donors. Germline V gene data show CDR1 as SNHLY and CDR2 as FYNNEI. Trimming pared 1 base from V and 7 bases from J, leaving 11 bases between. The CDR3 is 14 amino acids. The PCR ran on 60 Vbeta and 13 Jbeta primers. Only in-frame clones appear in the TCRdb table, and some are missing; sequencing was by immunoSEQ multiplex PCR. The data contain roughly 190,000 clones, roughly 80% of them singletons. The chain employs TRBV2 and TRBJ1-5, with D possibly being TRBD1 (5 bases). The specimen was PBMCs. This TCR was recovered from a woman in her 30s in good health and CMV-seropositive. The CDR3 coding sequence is TGTGCCAGCAGTGAAGACGGGAGGGGACAGCCCCAGCATTTT. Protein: CASSEDGRGQPQHF.